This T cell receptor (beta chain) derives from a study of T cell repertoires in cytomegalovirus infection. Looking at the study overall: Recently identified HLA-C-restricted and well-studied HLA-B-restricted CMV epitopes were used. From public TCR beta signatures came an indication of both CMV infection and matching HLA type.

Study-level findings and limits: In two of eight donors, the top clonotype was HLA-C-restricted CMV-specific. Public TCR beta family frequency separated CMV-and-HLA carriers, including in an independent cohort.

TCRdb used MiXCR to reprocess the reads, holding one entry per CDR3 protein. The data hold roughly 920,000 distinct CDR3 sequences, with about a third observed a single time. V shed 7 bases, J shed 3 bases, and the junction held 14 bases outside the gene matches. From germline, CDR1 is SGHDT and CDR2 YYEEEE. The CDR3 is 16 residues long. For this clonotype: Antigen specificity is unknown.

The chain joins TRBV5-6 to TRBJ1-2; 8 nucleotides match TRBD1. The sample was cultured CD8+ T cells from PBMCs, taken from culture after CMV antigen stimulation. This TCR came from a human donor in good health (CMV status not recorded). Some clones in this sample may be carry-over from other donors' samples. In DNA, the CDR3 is TGTGCCAGCTCCCAACTGGGGACAGGTGTCTACTATGGCTACACCTTC. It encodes CASSQLGTGVYYGYTF.